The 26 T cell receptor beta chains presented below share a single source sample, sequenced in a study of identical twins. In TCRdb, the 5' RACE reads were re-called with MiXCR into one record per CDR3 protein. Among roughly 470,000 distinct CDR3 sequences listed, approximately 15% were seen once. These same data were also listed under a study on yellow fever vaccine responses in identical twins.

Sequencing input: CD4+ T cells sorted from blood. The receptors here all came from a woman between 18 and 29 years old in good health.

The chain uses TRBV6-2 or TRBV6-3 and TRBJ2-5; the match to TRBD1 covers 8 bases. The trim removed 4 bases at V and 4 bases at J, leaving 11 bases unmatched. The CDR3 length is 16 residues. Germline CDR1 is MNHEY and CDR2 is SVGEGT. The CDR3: CASSSHRTGRGETQYF. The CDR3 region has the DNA TGTGCCAGCAGTTCCCACCGGACAGGGAGAGGAGAGACCCAGTACTTC.

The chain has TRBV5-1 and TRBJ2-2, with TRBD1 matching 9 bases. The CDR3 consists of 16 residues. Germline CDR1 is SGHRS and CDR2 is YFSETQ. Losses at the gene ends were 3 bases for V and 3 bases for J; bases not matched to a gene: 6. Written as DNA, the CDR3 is TGCGCCAGCAGCTCCCTAGGACAGGGGCACACCGGGGAGCTGTTTTTT. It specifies CASSSLGQGHTGELFF.

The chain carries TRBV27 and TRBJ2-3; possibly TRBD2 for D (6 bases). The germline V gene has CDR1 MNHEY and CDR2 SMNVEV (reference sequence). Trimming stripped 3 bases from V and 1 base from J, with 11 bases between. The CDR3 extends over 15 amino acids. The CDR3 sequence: CASSFGRDGTDTQYF. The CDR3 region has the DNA TGTGCCAGCAGTTTTGGGCGGGATGGCACAGATACGCAGTATTTT.

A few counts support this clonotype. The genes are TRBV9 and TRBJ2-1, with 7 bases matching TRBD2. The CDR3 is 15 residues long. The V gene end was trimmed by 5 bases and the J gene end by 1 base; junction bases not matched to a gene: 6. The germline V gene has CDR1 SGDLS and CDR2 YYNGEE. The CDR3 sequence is CASSERGESYNEQFF. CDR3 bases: TGTGCCAGCAGTGAGCGGGGCGAATCCTACAATGAGCAGTTCTTC.

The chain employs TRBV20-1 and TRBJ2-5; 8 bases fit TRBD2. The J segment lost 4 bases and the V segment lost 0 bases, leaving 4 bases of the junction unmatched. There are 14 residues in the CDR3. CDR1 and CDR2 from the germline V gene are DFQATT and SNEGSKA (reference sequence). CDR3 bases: TGCAGTGCTAGAGAGAGCCTAGCGGGAGAGACCCAGTACTTC. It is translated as CSARESLAGETQYF.

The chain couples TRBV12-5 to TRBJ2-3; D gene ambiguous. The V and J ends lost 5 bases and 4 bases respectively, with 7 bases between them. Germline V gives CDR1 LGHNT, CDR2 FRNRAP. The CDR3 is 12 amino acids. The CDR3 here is CASGARPDTQYF. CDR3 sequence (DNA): TGTGCTAGTGGTGCCCGCCCAGATACGCAGTATTTT.

CDR3 bases: TGTGCCAGCAGCCACGGGACAGGCAACTACGAGCAGTACTTC. Amino acids: CASSHGTGNYEQYF. The chain recombines TRBV7-2 with TRBJ2-7; 8 nucleotides line up with TRBD1. V lost 5 bases and J lost 3; bases outside the gene matches: 6. The CDR3 has 14 amino acids. Germline V gene data show CDR1 as SGHTA and CDR2 as FQGNSA.

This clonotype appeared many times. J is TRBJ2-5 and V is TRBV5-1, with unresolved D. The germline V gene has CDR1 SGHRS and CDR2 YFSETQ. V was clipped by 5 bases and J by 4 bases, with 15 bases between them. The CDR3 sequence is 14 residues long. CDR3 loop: CASRADSYRETQYF. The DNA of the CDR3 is TGCGCCAGCAGGGCTGACTCTTACCGAGAGACCCAGTACTTC.

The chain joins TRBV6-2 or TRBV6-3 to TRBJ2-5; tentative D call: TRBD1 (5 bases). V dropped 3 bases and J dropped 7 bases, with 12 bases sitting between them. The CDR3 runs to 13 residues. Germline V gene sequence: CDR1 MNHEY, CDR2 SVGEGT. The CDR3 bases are TGTGCCAGCAGTTATATGGGGCGCGGGACCCAGTACTTC. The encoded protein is CASSYMGRGTQYF.

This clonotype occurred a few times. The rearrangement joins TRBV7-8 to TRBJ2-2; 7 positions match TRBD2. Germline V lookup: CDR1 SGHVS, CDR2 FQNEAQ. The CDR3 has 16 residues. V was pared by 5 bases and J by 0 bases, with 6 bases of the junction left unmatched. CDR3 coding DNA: TGTGCCAGCAGCCCCCTAGCGGTAGCGAACACCGGGGAGCTGTTTTTT. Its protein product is CASSPLAVANTGELFF.

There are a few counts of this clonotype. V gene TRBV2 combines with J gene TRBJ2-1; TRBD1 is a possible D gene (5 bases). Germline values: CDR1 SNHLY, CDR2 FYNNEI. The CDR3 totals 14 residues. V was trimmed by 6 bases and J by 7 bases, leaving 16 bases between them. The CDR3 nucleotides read TGTGCCAGCAGCGACGCCCCAGGGTTGAATGAGCAGTTCTTC. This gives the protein CASSDAPGLNEQFF. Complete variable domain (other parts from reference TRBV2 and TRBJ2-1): EPEVTQTPSHQVTQMGQEVILRCVPISNHLYFYWYRQILGQKVEFLVSFYNNEISEKSEIFDDQFSVERPDGSNFTLKIRSTKLEDSAMYFCASSDAPGLNEQFFGPGTRLTVL.

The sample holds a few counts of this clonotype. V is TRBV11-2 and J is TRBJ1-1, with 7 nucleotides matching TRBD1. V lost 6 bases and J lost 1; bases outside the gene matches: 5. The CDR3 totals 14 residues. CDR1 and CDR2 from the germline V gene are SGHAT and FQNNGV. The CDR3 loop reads CASSRTGTNTEAFF. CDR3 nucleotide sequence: TGTGCCAGCAGTCGGACAGGAACGAACACTGAAGCTTTCTTT.

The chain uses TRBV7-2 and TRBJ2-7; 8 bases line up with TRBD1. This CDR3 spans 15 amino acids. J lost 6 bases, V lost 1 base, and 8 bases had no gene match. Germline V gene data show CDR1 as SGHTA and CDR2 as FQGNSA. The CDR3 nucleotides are TGTGCCAGCAGCTTAGTTTCGGACAGGGCGGGCGAGCAGTACTTC. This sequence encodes CASSLVSDRAGEQYF. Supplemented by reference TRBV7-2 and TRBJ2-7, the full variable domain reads GAGVSQSPSNKVTEKGKDVELRCDPISGHTALYWYRQSLGQGLEFLIYFQGNSAPDKSGLPSDRFSAERTGGSVSTLTIQRTQQEDSAVYLCASSLVSDRAGEQYFGPGTRLTVT.

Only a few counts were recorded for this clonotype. CDR3 coding DNA: TGCGCCAGCAGCTTGGCCATGGGGAACCTGAACACTGAAGCTTTCTTT. It encodes CASSLAMGNLNTEAFF. This chain links TRBV5-1 with TRBJ1-1; D is unclear. Germline CDR1 and CDR2: SGHRS and YFSETQ. V was shortened by 0 bases and J by 0 bases, with 12 bases between the two germline ends. CDR3 length equals 16 residues.

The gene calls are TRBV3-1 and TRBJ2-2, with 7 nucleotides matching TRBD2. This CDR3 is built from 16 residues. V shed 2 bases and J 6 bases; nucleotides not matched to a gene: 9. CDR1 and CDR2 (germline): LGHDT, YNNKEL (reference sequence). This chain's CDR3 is CASSQYRTRNPGELFF. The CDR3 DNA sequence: TGTGCCAGCAGCCAATACCGGACTAGAAACCCCGGGGAGCTGTTTTTT.

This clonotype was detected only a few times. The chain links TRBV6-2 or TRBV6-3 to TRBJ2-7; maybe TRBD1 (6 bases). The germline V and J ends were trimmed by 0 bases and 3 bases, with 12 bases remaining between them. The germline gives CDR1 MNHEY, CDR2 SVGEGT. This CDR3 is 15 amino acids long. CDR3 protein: CASSYSRQVDYEQYF. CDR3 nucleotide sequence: TGTGCCAGCAGTTACTCTCGACAGGTGGACTACGAGCAGTACTTC.

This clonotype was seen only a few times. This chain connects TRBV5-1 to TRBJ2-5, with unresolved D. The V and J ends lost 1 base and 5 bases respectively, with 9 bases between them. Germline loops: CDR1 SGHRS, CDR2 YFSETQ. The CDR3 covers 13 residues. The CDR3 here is CASSLFEVETQYF. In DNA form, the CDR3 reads TGCGCCAGCAGCTTGTTTGAGGTTGAGACCCAGTACTTC.

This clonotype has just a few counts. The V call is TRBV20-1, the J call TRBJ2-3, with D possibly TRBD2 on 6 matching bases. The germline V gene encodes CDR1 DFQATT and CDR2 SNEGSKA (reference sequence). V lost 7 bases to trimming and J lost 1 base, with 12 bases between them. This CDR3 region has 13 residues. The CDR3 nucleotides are TGCAGTGTCAAGACGGGGGGCACAGATACGCAGTATTTT. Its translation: CSVKTGGTDTQYF.

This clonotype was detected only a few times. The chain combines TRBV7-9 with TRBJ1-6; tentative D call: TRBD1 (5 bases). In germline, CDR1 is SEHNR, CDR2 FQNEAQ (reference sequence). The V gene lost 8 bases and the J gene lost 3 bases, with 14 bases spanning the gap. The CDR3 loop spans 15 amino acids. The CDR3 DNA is TGTGCCAGCGAGAAGTCTGGGGGCTATAATTCACCCCTCCACTTT. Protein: CASEKSGGYNSPLHF.

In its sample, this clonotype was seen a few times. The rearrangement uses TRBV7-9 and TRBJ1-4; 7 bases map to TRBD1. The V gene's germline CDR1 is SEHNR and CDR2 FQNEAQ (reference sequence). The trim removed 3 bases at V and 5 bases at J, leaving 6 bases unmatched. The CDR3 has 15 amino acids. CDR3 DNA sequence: TGTGCCAGCAGCTTGGGGGACAGTTCAAATGAAAAACTGTTTTTT. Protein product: CASSLGDSSNEKLFF.

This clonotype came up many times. The CDR3 here is CASRSGTVYNEQFF. In DNA, the CDR3 is TGTGCCAGCAGGTCCGGGACAGTCTACAATGAGCAGTTCTTC. The V call is TRBV6-1, the J call TRBJ2-1; the match to TRBD1 covers 7 bases. Unmatched junction bases numbered 5, after V lost 6 bases and J lost 3 bases. This CDR3 is 14 amino acids long. Germline CDR1 and CDR2: MNHNS and SASEGT.

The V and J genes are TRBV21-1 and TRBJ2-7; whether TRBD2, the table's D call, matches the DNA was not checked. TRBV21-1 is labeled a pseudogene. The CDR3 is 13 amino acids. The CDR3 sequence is CARGGTSPYEQYF. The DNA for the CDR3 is TGTGCCAGGGGGGGGACTAGCCCCTACGAGCAGTACTTC.

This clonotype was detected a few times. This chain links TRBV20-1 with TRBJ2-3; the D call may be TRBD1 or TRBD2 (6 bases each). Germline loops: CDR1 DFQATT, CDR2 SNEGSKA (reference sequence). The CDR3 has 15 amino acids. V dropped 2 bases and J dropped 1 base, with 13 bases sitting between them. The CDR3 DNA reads TGCAGTGCTAGAAAAATGGGGGGCGGCACAGATACGCAGTATTTT. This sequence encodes CSARKMGGGTDTQYF.

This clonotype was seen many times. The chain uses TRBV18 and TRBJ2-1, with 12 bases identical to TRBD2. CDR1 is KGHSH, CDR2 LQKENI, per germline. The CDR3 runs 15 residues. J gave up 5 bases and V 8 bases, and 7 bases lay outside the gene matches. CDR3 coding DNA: TGTGCCAGCAGTCCTGGACTAGCGGGAAACAATGAGCAGTTCTTC. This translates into CASSPGLAGNNEQFF. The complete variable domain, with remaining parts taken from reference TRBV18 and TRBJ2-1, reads NAGVMQNPRHLVRRRGQEARLRCSPMKGHSHVYWYRQLPEEGLKFMVYLQKENIIDESGMPKERFSAEFPKEGPSILRIQQVVRGDSAAYFCASSPGLAGNNEQFFGPGTRLTVL.

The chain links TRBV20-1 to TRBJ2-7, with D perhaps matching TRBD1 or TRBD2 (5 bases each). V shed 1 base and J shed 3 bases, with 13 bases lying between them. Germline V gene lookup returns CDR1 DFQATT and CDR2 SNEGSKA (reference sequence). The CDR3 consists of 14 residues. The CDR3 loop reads CSARGGSGNYEQYF. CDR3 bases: TGCAGTGCTAGAGGGGGGTCTGGAAACTACGAGCAGTACTTC.

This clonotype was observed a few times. The CDR3 DNA reads as TGTGCCAGCAGCGGAAGACAGTTCGGCCGAACTAACTATGGCTACACCTTC. Translation: CASSGRQFGRTNYGYTF. The J gene is TRBJ1-2, the V gene TRBV6-2 or TRBV6-3, with D tentatively TRBD1 (5 bases). The CDR3 sequence is 17 residues long. Per the germline V gene, CDR1 is MNHEY and CDR2 is SVGEGT. V was cut by 6 bases and J by 0 bases, with 20 bases left in between.